This TCR beta chain comes out of a study of shared clonotypes between healthy human individuals. Profiling relied on immunoSEQ multiplex PCR, and the TCRdb table lists in-frame clones only, not all of them. The top ten clones hold 0.5% to 0.65% of a sample with more than 900,000 clones, 70% to 80% of them seen once. V was trimmed by 5 bases and J by 3 bases, leaving 17 bases between them. Germline V gene data show CDR1 as SGHTA and CDR2 as FQGNSA. The CDR3 consists of 15 residues. The sample consisted of memory CD4+ T cells from PBMCs. Subset reported: CD45RA-negative fraction. The chain joins TRBV7-2 to TRBJ2-7, with a possible D match to TRBD2 (6 bases). The receptor was derived from a man between 18 and 35 years old in good health. Some clones in this sample may be carry-over from other donors' samples. The CDR3 loop reads CASSPLALLGYEQYF. The CDR3 coding sequence is TGTGCCAGCAGCCCCCTAGCGTTGTTGGGCTACGAGCAGTACTTC. Filled out from reference TRBV7-2 and TRBJ2-7, the complete variable domain reads GAGVSQSPSNKVTEKGKDVELRCDPISGHTALYWYRQSLGQGLEFLIYFQGNSAPDKSGLPSDRFSAERTGGSVSTLTIQRTQQEDSAVYLCASSPLALLGYEQYFGPGTRLTVT.